The present T cell receptor (beta chain) was sequenced within a study of T cell responses to AZD1222 COVID-19 vaccine. TCRdb keeps only in-frame clones here, not all; method: immunoSEQ multiplex PCR. This sample has more than 150,000 clones; 80% to 95% occur once, and the top ten carry nearly 3.5%. Study-wide results and limits: Repertoires were sampled only after the peak T cell response.

Worth noting for this clone: Antigen specificity is unknown.

Germline CDR1 is SGHTA and CDR2 is FQGTGA. The CDR3 covers 13 residues. V lost 8 bases to trimming and J lost 4 bases; unmatched junction nucleotides: 5. The input for sequencing was peripheral blood, taken 28 days after the second AZD1222 dose. The sequence derives from an adult who received the AZD1222 COVID-19 vaccine. The chain is built from TRBV7-3 and TRBJ2-1; TRBD2 matches at 7 bases. The CDR3 DNA reads as TGTGCCAGCGGGGAGGGATCTTACAATGAGCAGTTCTTC. The encoded protein is CASGEGSYNEQFF.